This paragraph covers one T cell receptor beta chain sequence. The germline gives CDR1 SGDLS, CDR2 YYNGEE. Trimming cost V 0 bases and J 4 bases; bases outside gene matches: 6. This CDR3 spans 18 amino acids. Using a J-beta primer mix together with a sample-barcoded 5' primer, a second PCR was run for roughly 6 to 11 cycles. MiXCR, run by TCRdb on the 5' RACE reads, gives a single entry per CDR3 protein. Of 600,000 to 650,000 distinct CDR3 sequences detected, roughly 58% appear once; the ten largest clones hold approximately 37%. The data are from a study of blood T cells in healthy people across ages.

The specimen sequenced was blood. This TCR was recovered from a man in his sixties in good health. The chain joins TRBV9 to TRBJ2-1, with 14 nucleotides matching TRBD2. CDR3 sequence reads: CASSVEGLAGGLYNEQFF. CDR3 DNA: TGTGCCAGCAGCGTAGAAGGACTAGCGGGGGGTTTGTACAATGAGCAGTTCTTC.